Below are 30 T cell receptor beta chains sequenced from a single sample in a study of shared clonotypes between healthy human individuals. Clones were sequenced by immunoSEQ multiplex PCR, and TCRdb holds only the in-frame ones, with some missing. Of under 2,000,000 clones listed, approximately 95% were seen once; the top ten hold approximately 1%. Naive-designated CD8 cells lacked CD45RO, were positively enriched for CCR7, and omitted terminally differentiated effector memory CD45RA+ cells. Sample: naive CD8+ T cells sorted from blood. Receptors were obtained from a man aged 18-30 years in good health.

The V gene is TRBV19, the J gene TRBJ2-3; TRBD2 agrees at 7 bases. J gave up 10 bases and V 2 bases, and 6 bases lay outside the gene matches. The CDR3 runs 13 residues. Germline V lookup: CDR1 LNHDA, CDR2 SQIVND (reference sequence). CDR3: CASSIRSGAPQYF. The CDR3 DNA is TGTGCCAGTAGTATAAGAAGCGGGGCCCCGCAGTATTTT.

V is TRBV7-9 and J is TRBJ2-5, with TRBD2 matching over 9 bases. Germline lookup yields CDR1 SEHNR and CDR2 FQNEAQ (reference sequence). The CDR3 length is 17 residues. V lost 8 bases to trimming and J lost 5 bases; unmatched junction nucleotides: 18. CDR3 sequence: CASVSGFTREGGETQYF. The CDR3 DNA sequence: TGTGCCAGCGTTTCAGGTTTTACGCGGGAGGGTGGGGAGACCCAGTACTTC.

This clone has only one observation. Distinct nucleotide sequences in the sample also encode this CDR3. The chain links TRBV6-1 to TRBJ2-7; TRBD1 matches at 7 bases. The germline gives CDR1 MNHNS, CDR2 SASEGT. V lost 1 base to trimming and J lost 3 bases; unmatched junction nucleotides: 6. The CDR3 length is 15 residues. CDR3 in amino acids: CASSEGGQGVYEQYF. The CDR3 DNA reads as TGTGCCAGCAGTGAAGGGGGCCAGGGGGTCTACGAGCAGTACTTC.

The chain uses TRBV27 and TRBJ1-5; no clear D gene. Per the germline V gene, CDR1 is MNHEY and CDR2 is SMNVEV (reference sequence). This CDR3 has 15 amino acids. Trimming took 0 bases from V and 7 from J, leaving 13 bases between them. This CDR3 is CASSLSMEGGQPQHF. The CDR3 region has the DNA TGTGCCAGCAGTTTATCGATGGAGGGAGGCCAGCCCCAGCATTTT.

The CDR3 here is CASRVTSESEQFF. The CDR3 DNA follows: TGCGCCAGCAGAGTGACGAGCGAGTCTGAGCAGTTCTTC. V usage is TRBV5-1 and J usage is TRBJ2-1, with D unresolved. Germline lookup yields CDR1 SGHRS and CDR2 YFSETQ. CDR3 size: 13 residues. Trimming left V 5 bases short and J 9 bases short, with 15 bases between.

This rearrangement joins TRBV10-3 to TRBJ2-2; D is uncertain. Germline V lookup: CDR1 ENHRY, CDR2 SYGVKD. The V and J ends lost 6 bases and 6 bases respectively, with 8 bases between them. CDR3 length equals 12 residues. The CDR3 DNA reads as TGTGCCATCAGACTCCCGGCCGGGGAGCTGTTTTTT. Its translation is CAIRLPAGELFF.

The chain has TRBV29-1 and TRBJ2-1; D not resolved. V dropped 5 bases and J dropped 0 bases, with 8 bases sitting between them. Germline V lookup: CDR1 SQVTM, CDR2 ANQGSEA. The CDR3 runs to 13 residues. The CDR3 coding sequence is TGCAGCGTTACAGAAAGCTCCTACAATGAGCAGTTCTTC. Translating it yields CSVTESSYNEQFF.

The chain carries TRBV28 and TRBJ2-7; D is uncertain. CDR1 and CDR2 (germline): MDHEN, SYDVKM. The CDR3 extends over 10 amino acids. The V and J ends lost 4 bases and 5 bases respectively, with 3 bases between them. CDR3 region: CASSYHEQYF. CDR3 nucleotides: TGTGCCAGCAGTTACCACGAGCAGTACTTC.

The chain employs TRBV7-9 and TRBJ1-1, with D hard to call. Looked up from germline, CDR1 is SEHNR and CDR2 is FQNEAQ (reference sequence). V dropped 1 base and J dropped 4 bases, with 7 bases sitting between them. The CDR3 has 13 residues. The CDR3 DNA reads as TGTGCCAGCAGCTTAGATGGCCTCACTGAAGCTTTCTTT. It specifies CASSLDGLTEAFF.

The V and J genes are TRBV29-1 and TRBJ2-7; 9 bases agree with TRBD2. Germline values: CDR1 SQVTM, CDR2 ANQGSEA. This CDR3 has 15 amino acids. The ends lost 2 bases at V and 1 base at J; junction bases unmatched: 6. This CDR3 is CSVEMAGGPSYEQYF. The CDR3 DNA is TGCAGCGTTGAAATGGCGGGAGGGCCTTCCTACGAGCAGTACTTC.

The gene calls are TRBV15 and TRBJ2-4, with D tentatively TRBD1 (5 bases). Per the germline V gene, CDR1 is LNHNV and CDR2 is YYDKDF (reference sequence). CDR3 length: 16 amino acids. V was clipped by 5 bases and J by 5 bases, with 19 bases between them. The CDR3 is CATSFPPGWAENIQYF. In DNA, the CDR3 is TGTGCCACCAGCTTTCCGCCAGGGTGGGCCGAAAACATTCAGTACTTC.

The rearrangement links TRBV2 to TRBJ1-1; tentatively, D is TRBD1 (5 bases). Germline CDR1 SNHLY, CDR2 FYNNEI. The V end was cut by 2 bases, the J end by 3 bases, with 10 bases between. The CDR3 length is 14 residues. CDR3 sequence reads: CASSESAGYTEAFF. The CDR3 nucleotides read TGTGCCAGCAGTGAATCTGCAGGGTACACTGAAGCTTTCTTT.

The rearrangement uses TRBV19 and TRBJ2-7; D is ambiguous. The V gene lost 5 bases and the J gene lost 2 bases, with 10 bases spanning the gap. Germline V gene data show CDR1 as LNHDA and CDR2 as SQIVND (reference sequence). There are 13 residues in the CDR3. The CDR3 sequence: CASSADGTYEQYF. The CDR3 DNA reads TGTGCCAGTAGTGCCGACGGAACCTACGAGCAGTACTTC.

The J gene is TRBJ2-7, the V gene TRBV5-1, with a tentative D call TRBD2 (6 bases). Germline-derived CDR1 and CDR2 are SGHRS and YFSETQ. Deletions cut 0 bases from V and 4 bases from J, with 11 bases between. The CDR3 runs to 14 residues. CDR3 region: CASSLAWRDYEQYF. CDR3 bases: TGCGCCAGCAGCTTGGCTTGGAGGGATTACGAGCAGTACTTC. The whole variable domain, remainder taken from reference TRBV5-1 and TRBJ2-7, is KAGVTQTPRYLIKTRGQQVTLSCSPISGHRSVSWYQQTPGQGLQFLFEYFSETQRNKGNFPGRFSGRQFSNSRSEMNVSTLELGDSALYLCASSLAWRDYEQYFGPGTRLTVT.

The V and J genes are TRBV18 and TRBJ1-4; no clear D. Looked up from germline, CDR1 is KGHSH and CDR2 is LQKENI. Trimming removed 2 bases at V and 0 bases at J, with 7 bases between. There are 15 residues in the CDR3. Written as DNA, the CDR3 is TGTGCCAGCTCACCAGTTTCACCAACTAATGAAAAACTGTTTTTT. Its protein product is CASSPVSPTNEKLFF.

This clone appeared once. CDR3 sequence (DNA): TGTGCCAGCAGCATCTCGGCAGGAACAGCCTCCTACGAGCAGTACTTC. Translated: CASSISAGTASYEQYF. The chain has TRBV7-9 and TRBJ2-7, with unresolved D. Germline-derived CDR1 and CDR2 are SEHNR and FQNEAQ (reference sequence). Trimming stripped 5 bases from V and 0 bases from J, with 17 bases between. This CDR3 has 16 residues.

The chain uses TRBV28 and TRBJ2-7; a possible D gene is TRBD1 (6 bases). The CDR3 runs to 15 residues. Between the trimmed V and J ends, which lost 3 bases and 7 bases, there was a span of 19 bases. Germline V lookup: CDR1 MDHEN, CDR2 SYDVKM. CDR3 residues: CASSFARWGLGEQYF. Here the CDR3 DNA reads TGTGCCAGCAGTTTTGCCCGATGGGGGCTGGGGGAGCAGTACTTC.

The DNA for the CDR3 is TGTGCCAGCAGCCAAGGGGGGGGGAGCAATCAGCCCCAGCATTTT. It translates to CASSQGGGSNQPQHF. This chain connects TRBV4-2 to TRBJ1-5, with D perhaps matching TRBD1 (5 bases). CDR3 size: 15 residues. V was clipped by 1 base and J by 1 base, with 8 bases between them. Germline CDR1 and CDR2: LGHNA and YNFKEQ.

As regards this clone: The sample holds other DNA sequences that translate to the same CDR3. The chain is built from TRBV14 and TRBJ2-7, with 7 bases fitting TRBD1. The germline V gene has CDR1 SGHDN and CDR2 FVKESK. The CDR3 extends over 15 amino acids. Losses at the gene ends were 0 bases for V and 0 bases for J; bases not matched to a gene: 2. CDR3 sequence: CASSQEQGTSYEQYF. In DNA form, the CDR3 reads TGTGCCAGCAGCCAAGAACAGGGGACCTCCTACGAGCAGTACTTC.

V gene TRBV7-8 combines with J gene TRBJ2-3, with TRBD1 identical over 9 bases. V shed 0 bases and J 0 bases; nucleotides not matched to a gene: 1. The length of the CDR3 is 16 residues. The germline CDR1 and CDR2 sequences are SGHVS and FQNEAQ. CDR3 nucleotides: TGTGCCAGCAGCTTAGCCGGGACAGGGAGCACAGATACGCAGTATTTT. The encoded protein is CASSLAGTGSTDTQYF.

The V call is TRBV10-1, the J call TRBJ2-1, with TRBD2 as a possible D gene (6 bases). Germline CDR1 WNHNN, CDR2 SYGVQD (reference sequence). Trimming pared 6 bases from V and 7 bases from J, leaving 16 bases between. The CDR3 length is 14 residues. The CDR3 DNA reads as TGCGCCAGCAGCGCACCGGGACTTGAGAATGAGCAGTTCTTC. Protein product: CASSAPGLENEQFF.

Notes on this clone: Other DNA sequences of this sample code for an identical CDR3. The chain combines TRBV10-3 with TRBJ2-7, with TRBD1 identical over 7 bases. The CDR3 consists of 15 residues. V trimming: 0 bases; J trimming: 0 bases; junction bases outside the gene matches: 2. Germline-derived CDR1 and CDR2 are ENHRY and SYGVKD. CDR3 in amino acids: CAISESRQGSYEQYF. CDR3 coding DNA: TGTGCCATCAGTGAGTCGAGACAGGGCTCCTACGAGCAGTACTTC.

V gene TRBV11-2 combines with J gene TRBJ2-5; the match to TRBD2 covers 9 bases. The CDR3 contains 17 residues. Germline V gene lookup returns CDR1 SGHAT and CDR2 FQNNGV. Trimming removed 0 bases from V and 5 bases from J; junction bases left unmatched: 10. The CDR3 region has the DNA TGTGCCAGCAGCTTAGATAGTCAGGCTAGCGGGGTGGAGACCCAGTACTTC. This codes for CASSLDSQASGVETQYF. Combining the CDR3 with reference TRBV11-2 and TRBJ2-5 gives the whole variable domain EAGVAQSPRYKIIEKRQSVAFWCNPISGHATLYWYQQILGQGPKLLIQFQNNGVVDDSQLPKDRFSAERLKGVDSTLKIQPAKLEDSAVYLCASSLDSQASGVETQYFGPGTRLLVL.

The chain carries TRBV2 and TRBJ2-5, with D perhaps TRBD1 (6 bases). This CDR3 has 13 amino acids. V lost 1 base and J 5 bases, leaving 8 bases between the germline ends. Per germline, CDR1 SNHLY and CDR2 FYNNEI. The CDR3 reads CASSEGRGETQYF. Here the CDR3 DNA reads TGTGCCAGCAGTGAAGGAAGGGGGGAGACCCAGTACTTC.

This rearrangement joins TRBV28 to TRBJ2-5; the match to TRBD2 covers 12 bases. This CDR3 has 16 amino acids. Germline values: CDR1 MDHEN, CDR2 SYDVKM. V shed 4 bases and J 5 bases; nucleotides not matched to a gene: 8. The CDR3 DNA is TGTGCCAGCAGTTCTTGGACTAGCGGGGCGGGGGAGACCCAGTACTTC. Amino acid sequence: CASSSWTSGAGETQYF.

The chain couples TRBV11-2 to TRBJ2-5; perhaps TRBD1 as D (6 bases). V was trimmed by 1 base and J by 3 bases, leaving 12 bases between them. This CDR3 contains 15 residues. Germline values: CDR1 SGHAT, CDR2 FQNNGV. CDR3 in DNA: TGTGCCAGCAGCTTAGGGACAGCTCTTGAAGAGACCCAGTACTTC. It is translated as CASSLGTALEETQYF. Full variable domain (remainder filled in from reference TRBV11-2 and TRBJ2-5): EAGVAQSPRYKIIEKRQSVAFWCNPISGHATLYWYQQILGQGPKLLIQFQNNGVVDDSQLPKDRFSAERLKGVDSTLKIQPAKLEDSAVYLCASSLGTALEETQYFGPGTRLLVL.

V gene TRBV5-6 combines with J gene TRBJ1-2; D is uncertain. Trimming removed 4 bases at V and 3 bases at J, with 13 bases between. Germline lookup yields CDR1 SGHDT and CDR2 YYEEEE. The CDR3 has 14 amino acids. The CDR3 DNA reads as TGTGCCAGCAGCCCACCCCCAGGTGACTATGGCTACACCTTC. This gives the protein CASSPPPGDYGYTF.

A few counts support this clone. The chain has TRBV6-5 and TRBJ1-3; D is unresolved. The CDR3 consists of 16 residues. Per germline, CDR1 MNHEY and CDR2 SVGAGI. V was clipped by 0 bases and J by 2 bases, with 11 bases between them. CDR3 sequence reads: CASSYSEGIAGNTIYF. CDR3 sequence (DNA): TGTGCCAGCAGTTACTCGGAGGGAATTGCTGGAAACACCATATATTTT.

This clone showed up just once. The chain carries TRBV5-1 and TRBJ2-7; TRBD1 matches 9 bases. CDR3 length: 16 residues. The junction had 7 bases not matched to a gene; V was cut back by 0 bases and J by 3 bases. The germline V gene encodes CDR1 SGHRS and CDR2 YFSETQ. The CDR3 here is CASSLATPGQGYEQYF. CDR3 DNA sequence: TGCGCCAGCAGCTTGGCCACCCCGGGACAGGGCTACGAGCAGTACTTC.

Comment on this clone: This sample includes further DNA sequences coding for the same CDR3. This chain joins TRBV5-1 and TRBJ1-5; weak D call: TRBD1 (5 bases). This CDR3 comprises 15 residues. From germline, CDR1 is SGHRS and CDR2 YFSETQ. The germline V and J ends were trimmed by 0 bases and 0 bases, with 7 bases remaining between them. CDR3 in DNA: TGCGCCAGCAGCTTGGAAGACAGTAGCAATCAGCCCCAGCATTTT. Encoded protein: CASSLEDSSNQPQHF.